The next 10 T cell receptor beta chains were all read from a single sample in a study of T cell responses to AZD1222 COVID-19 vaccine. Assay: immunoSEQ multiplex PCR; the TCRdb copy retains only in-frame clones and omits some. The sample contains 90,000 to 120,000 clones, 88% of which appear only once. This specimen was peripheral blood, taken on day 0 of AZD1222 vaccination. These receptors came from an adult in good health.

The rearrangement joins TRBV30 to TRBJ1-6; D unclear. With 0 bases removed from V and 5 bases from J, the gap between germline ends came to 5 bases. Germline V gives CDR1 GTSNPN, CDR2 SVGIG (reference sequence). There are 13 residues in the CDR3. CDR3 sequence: CAWSVTDNSPLHF. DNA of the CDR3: TGTGCCTGGAGTGTGACGGATAATTCACCCCTCCACTTT.

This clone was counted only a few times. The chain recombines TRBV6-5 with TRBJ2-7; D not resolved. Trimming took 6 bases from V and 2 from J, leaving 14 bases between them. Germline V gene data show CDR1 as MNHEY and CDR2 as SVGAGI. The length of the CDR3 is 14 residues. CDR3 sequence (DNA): TGTGCCAGCAGGAGAGGCGACGGCGCCTACGAGCAGTACTTC. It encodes CASRRGDGAYEQYF.

CDR3 protein: CASSLVVAGGLSSTDTQYF. The DNA of the CDR3 is TGTGCCAGCAGCTTAGTTGTGGCGGGGGGATTATCTAGCACAGATACGCAGTATTTT. The chain has TRBV7-2 and TRBJ2-3, with 8 bases fitting TRBD2. After removal of 1 base from V and 0 bases from J, the junction contained 12 bases not matched to a gene. Germline V gene lookup returns CDR1 SGHTA and CDR2 FQGNSA. The CDR3 has 19 residues.

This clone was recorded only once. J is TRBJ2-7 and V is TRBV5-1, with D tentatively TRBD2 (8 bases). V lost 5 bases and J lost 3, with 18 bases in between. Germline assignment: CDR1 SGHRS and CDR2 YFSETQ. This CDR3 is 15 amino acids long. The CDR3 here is CASRSGTAGDYEQYF. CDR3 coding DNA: TGCGCCAGCAGAAGTGGGACAGCGGGGGACTACGAGCAGTACTTC.

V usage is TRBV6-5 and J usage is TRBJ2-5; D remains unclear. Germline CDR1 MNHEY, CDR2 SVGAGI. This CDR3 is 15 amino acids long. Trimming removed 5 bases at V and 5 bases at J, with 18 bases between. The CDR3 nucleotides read TGTGCCAGCAGTCCCCTAGAAAACACAGCGGAGACCCAGTACTTC. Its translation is CASSPLENTAETQYF.

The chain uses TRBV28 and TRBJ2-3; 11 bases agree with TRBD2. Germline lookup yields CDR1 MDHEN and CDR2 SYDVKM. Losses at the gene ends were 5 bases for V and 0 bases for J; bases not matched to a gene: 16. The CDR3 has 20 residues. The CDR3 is CASSRIPPASGGTSTDTQYF. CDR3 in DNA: TGTGCCAGCAGTCGAATCCCCCCGGCTAGCGGGGGGACTAGCACAGATACGCAGTATTTT.

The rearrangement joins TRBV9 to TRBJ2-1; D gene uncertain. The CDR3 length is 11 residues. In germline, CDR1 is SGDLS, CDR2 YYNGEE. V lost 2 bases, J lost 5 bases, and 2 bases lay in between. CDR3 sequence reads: CASSVDNEQFF. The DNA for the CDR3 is TGTGCCAGCAGCGTCGACAATGAGCAGTTCTTC.

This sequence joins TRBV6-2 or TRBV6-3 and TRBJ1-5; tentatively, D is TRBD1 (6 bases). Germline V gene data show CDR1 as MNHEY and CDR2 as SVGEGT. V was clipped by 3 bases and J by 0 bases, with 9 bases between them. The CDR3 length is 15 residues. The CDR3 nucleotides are TGTGCCAGCAGTTATATGACAGGTAGCAATCAGCCCCAGCATTTT. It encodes CASSYMTGSNQPQHF.

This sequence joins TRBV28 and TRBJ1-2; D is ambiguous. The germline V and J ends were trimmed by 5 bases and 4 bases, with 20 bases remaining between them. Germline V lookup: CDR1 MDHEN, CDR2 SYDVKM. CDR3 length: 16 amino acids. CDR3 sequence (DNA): TGTGCCAGCAGTCTGGGAAGGGTCGGAACTGGCTATGGCTACACCTTC. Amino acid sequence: CASSLGRVGTGYGYTF.

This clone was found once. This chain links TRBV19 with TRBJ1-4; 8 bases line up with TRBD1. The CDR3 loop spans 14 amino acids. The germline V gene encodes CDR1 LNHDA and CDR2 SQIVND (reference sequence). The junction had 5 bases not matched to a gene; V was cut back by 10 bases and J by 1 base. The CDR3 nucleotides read TGTGCCACTACTACAGGGGGAACTAATGAAAAACTGTTTTTT. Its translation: CATTTGGTNEKLFF.